The clone carrying this T cell receptor (beta chain) appeared a single time. The data were taken from a study of blood T cell repertoires in COVID-19. Background on the study: T cells, B-cell-depleted T cells, or PBMCs provided the cDNA or gDNA that served as material.

The CDR3 spans 16 residues. The J segment lost 8 bases and the V segment lost 0 bases, leaving 9 bases of the junction unmatched. The germline V gene has CDR1 SGDLS and CDR2 YYNGEE. Seattle researchers signed up patients amid active infection and tracked them longitudinally. In the authors' methods: The authors estimated nucleated cell counts from reference gene primer amplification. Using immunoSEQ multiplex PCR, the repertoire was profiled, and TCRdb retains in-frame clones only, with some absent. From that table come the V and J calls and clone size; the DNA was used to work out D and trimming. In the table there are 250,000 to 350,000 clones, approximately 84% of which are singletons.

Sequenced sample: peripheral blood. The chain employs TRBV9 and TRBJ2-2; 8 bases align to TRBD2. The sequence was collected from a human donor with COVID-19, enrolled during active disease. The donor label of this sample is uncertain. The CDR3 DNA reads as TGTGCCAGCAGCGTAGCCCTAGCGGGTAAAGGAGGGGAGCTGTTTTTT. Translation: CASSVALAGKGGELFF.